This TCR beta chain was recovered during a study of OX40 agonist ivuxolimab in advanced cancers. Overall study: Partial responses occurred in Three dose-escalation patients, one with hepatocellular carcinoma and two with cutaneous melanoma.

V dropped 5 bases and J dropped 1 base, with 7 bases sitting between them. Germline assignment: CDR1 MNHEY and CDR2 SMNVEV (reference sequence). This CDR3 contains 13 residues. Sequencing used immunoSEQ multiplex PCR; TCRdb keeps in-frame clones, though not all of them. The sample carries around 77,000 clones, 75% to 95% recorded once. With regard to this clone: A much larger clone lies one base from this, so it may be a read error.

The genes are TRBV27 and TRBJ2-3, with D unresolved. The sequence was obtained from an adult with an advanced solid tumor such as melanoma, head and neck, liver or kidney cancer. Sequenced here: CD4+ or CD8+ T cells sorted from blood, sampled in a trial of the OX40 agonist ivuxolimab. Here the CDR3 DNA reads TGTGCCAGCAGTGACCGGGGCACAGATACGCAGTATTTT. Amino acids: CASSDRGTDTQYF.